This T cell receptor beta chain originates from a study of cytomegalovirus exposure and HLA in healthy donors. Whole-study context: The same platform was used for the 130 or so validation repertoires as for the approximately 720 first-cohort repertoires, as reported in a later analysis.

Libraries were prepared by immunoSEQ multiplex PCR; TCRdb keeps only in-frame clonotypes and omits some of them. The sample yields about 220,000 clones, under 95% seen once. A remark on this clone: Its antigen remains unidentified.

Overall study results and limits: The classifier reportedly diagnosed cytomegalovirus status with high specificity and sensitivity. First-cohort TCR clusters were later found to tend to co-occur in the approximately 120 validation repertoires.

The sequence was collected from a woman under 30 in good health and CMV-seronegative. Sample: PBMCs.

CDR3 loop: CATKKAGWTQPQHF. The CDR3 DNA reads as TGTGCCACCAAGAAAGCAGGGTGGACGCAGCCCCAGCATTTT. The genes are TRBV15 and TRBJ1-5; D perhaps matches TRBD1 (5 bases). CDR3 length: 14 amino acids. Germline loops: CDR1 LNHNV, CDR2 YYDKDF (reference sequence). V was clipped by 7 bases and J by 7 bases, with 17 bases between them.